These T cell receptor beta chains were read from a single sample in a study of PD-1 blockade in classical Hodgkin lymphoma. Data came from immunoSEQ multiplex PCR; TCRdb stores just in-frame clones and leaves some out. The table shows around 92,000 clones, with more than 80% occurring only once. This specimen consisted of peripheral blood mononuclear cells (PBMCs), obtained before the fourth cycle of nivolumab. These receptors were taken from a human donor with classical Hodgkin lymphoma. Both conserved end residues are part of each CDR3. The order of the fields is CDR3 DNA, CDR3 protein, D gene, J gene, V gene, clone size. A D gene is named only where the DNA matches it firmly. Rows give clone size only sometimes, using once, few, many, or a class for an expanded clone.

CDR3nt: TGCGCCAGCAGCTTGCGCAGGGCGGACCCAACTAATGAAAAACTGTTTTTT
CDR3aa: CASSLRRADPTNEKLFF
d_gene: NA
j_gene: TRBJ1-4
v_gene: TRBV5-1
abundance: few

CDR3nt: TGTGCCAGCAGTTGGACAGGGGATCCCAATCAGCCCCAGCATTTT
CDR3aa: CASSWTGDPNQPQHF
d_gene: TRBD1
j_gene: TRBJ1-5
v_gene: TRBV2
abundance: NA

CDR3nt: TGCGCCAGCAGCCAATCAAAGGGGTTAACTAATGAAAAACTGTTTTTT
CDR3aa: CASSQSKGLTNEKLFF
d_gene: NA
j_gene: TRBJ1-4
v_gene: TRBV4-1
abundance: few

CDR3nt: TGCGCCAGCAGCTTACTAGCGGGAGGGCCAGGTGAGCAGTTCTTC
CDR3aa: CASSLLAGGPGEQFF
d_gene: TRBD2
j_gene: TRBJ2-1
v_gene: TRBV5-1
abundance: NA

CDR3nt: TGTGCCAGCATGGAGGGGTCCCCCTATGGCTACACCTTC
CDR3aa: CASMEGSPYGYTF
d_gene: NA
j_gene: TRBJ1-2
v_gene: TRBV2
abundance: NA

CDR3nt: TGTGCCAGCAGTTACTCGGCACAGGGGACCGGGGAGCTGTTTTTT
CDR3aa: CASSYSAQGTGELFF
d_gene: TRBD1
j_gene: TRBJ2-2
v_gene: TRBV6-5
abundance: NA

CDR3nt: TGTGCCAGCACACTAGCGCGGTCCTACAATGAGCAGTTCTTC
CDR3aa: CASTLARSYNEQFF
d_gene: TRBD2
j_gene: TRBJ2-1
v_gene: TRBV2
abundance: NA

CDR3nt: TGTGCCTGGAGTGGAGGGCGGGGACCCTACAATGAGCAGTTCTTC
CDR3aa: CAWSGGRGPYNEQFF
d_gene: NA
j_gene: TRBJ2-1
v_gene: TRBV30
abundance: NA

CDR3nt: TGTGCCATTCTCCATAGCGGGCTCACAGATACGCAGTATTTT
CDR3aa: CAILHSGLTDTQYF
d_gene: TRBD2
j_gene: TRBJ2-3
v_gene: TRBV6-1
abundance: medium-sized

CDR3nt: TGTGCCAGCAGCCTTAGGGCAACAGGGGAAACTGAAGCTTTCTTT
CDR3aa: CASSLRATGETEAFF
d_gene: TRBD1
j_gene: TRBJ1-1
v_gene: TRBV14
abundance: NA

CDR3nt: TGTGCCAGCAGTCCCCGGGACACAGCGAACACTGAAGCTTTCTTT
CDR3aa: CASSPRDTANTEAFF
d_gene: NA
j_gene: TRBJ1-1
v_gene: TRBV6-1
abundance: NA

CDR3nt: TGTGCTAGTGGTTTGGGACTAGCGGGATCTCAAGAGACCCAGTACTTC
CDR3aa: CASGLGLAGSQETQYF
d_gene: TRBD2
j_gene: TRBJ2-5
v_gene: TRBV12-5
abundance: NA

CDR3nt: TGTGCCAGCAGTGACCCCCGGGACAGGGCATATGGCTACACCTTC
CDR3aa: CASSDPRDRAYGYTF
d_gene: TRBD1
j_gene: TRBJ1-2
v_gene: TRBV2
abundance: NA

CDR3nt: TGCGCCAGCAGTGGAGGGGGCTGGAATCAGCCCCAGCATTTT
CDR3aa: CASSGGGWNQPQHF
d_gene: TRBD1
j_gene: TRBJ1-5
v_gene: TRBV10-1
abundance: few

CDR3nt: TGTGCCAGCAACCCCGGGGGGTATAATTCACCCCTCCACTTT
CDR3aa: CASNPGGYNSPLHF
d_gene: NA
j_gene: TRBJ1-6
v_gene: TRBV6-5
abundance: NA

CDR3nt: TGTGCCAGCACCACGGGTGGCGGGGAGCTGTTTTTT
CDR3aa: CASTTGGGELFF
d_gene: NA
j_gene: TRBJ2-2
v_gene: TRBV2
abundance: NA

CDR3nt: TGTGCCAGCAGCTTCGGGACAGGGGCGCTCTTGCCCTACGAGCAGTACTTC
CDR3aa: CASSFGTGALLPYEQYF
d_gene: TRBD1
j_gene: TRBJ2-7
v_gene: TRBV7-6
abundance: NA

CDR3nt: TGTGCCAGCAGCTTAGTAATGGGTGTTCTAGCGGGAGTGGAGACCCAGTACTTC
CDR3aa: CASSLVMGVLAGVETQYF
d_gene: TRBD2
j_gene: TRBJ2-5
v_gene: TRBV7-6
abundance: NA

CDR3nt: TGTGCCAGCAGACAACAACAGGGCATTAATGAAAAACTGTTTTTT
CDR3aa: CASRQQQGINEKLFF
d_gene: NA
j_gene: TRBJ1-4
v_gene: TRBV27
abundance: NA

CDR3nt: TGTGCCCTGCCCTTTATTAGCGGATACAATGAGCAGTTCTTC
CDR3aa: CALPFISGYNEQFF
d_gene: NA
j_gene: TRBJ2-1
v_gene: TRBV7-9
abundance: NA

CDR3nt: TGTGCCAGCAGTCCTAAAAAAGCCGGACAAGAGACCCAGTACTTC
CDR3aa: CASSPKKAGQETQYF
d_gene: NA
j_gene: TRBJ2-5
v_gene: TRBV28
abundance: few

CDR3nt: TGTGCCAGCAGCGAGCGGGGGACCTTCGACGAGCAGTACTTC
CDR3aa: CASSERGTFDEQYF
d_gene: TRBD2
j_gene: TRBJ2-7
v_gene: TRBV6-1
abundance: NA

CDR3nt: TGTGCCATCAGTGAGTCAGGGAGGGGAGGGAGCAATCAGCCCCAGCATTTT
CDR3aa: CAISESGRGGSNQPQHF
d_gene: NA
j_gene: TRBJ1-5
v_gene: TRBV10-3
abundance: NA

CDR3nt: TGTGCCAGCAGCTTAGGTTCCGGGACGTTCTCTGGAAACACCATATATTTT
CDR3aa: CASSLGSGTFSGNTIYF
d_gene: NA
j_gene: TRBJ1-3
v_gene: TRBV7-6
abundance: NA

CDR3nt: TGTGCCATCGGCCCGGGGACTAGCGGAAACACCGGGGAGCTGTTTTTT
CDR3aa: CAIGPGTSGNTGELFF
d_gene: TRBD2
j_gene: TRBJ2-2
v_gene: TRBV10-3
abundance: NA

CDR3nt: TGTGCCAGCAGCCGCGGGAGTGGGGAGACCCAGTACTTC
CDR3aa: CASSRGSGETQYF
d_gene: TRBD2
j_gene: TRBJ2-5
v_gene: TRBV7-2
abundance: once

CDR3nt: TGTGCCAGCAGCTTAGGACAGGCTGTAGGCGAGCAGTACTTC
CDR3aa: CASSLGQAVGEQYF
d_gene: NA
j_gene: TRBJ2-7
v_gene: TRBV7-8
abundance: few

CDR3nt: TGTGCCAGCAGCCCCGTAGGGTTGGGCACCGGGGAGCTGTTTTTT
CDR3aa: CASSPVGLGTGELFF
d_gene: NA
j_gene: TRBJ2-2
v_gene: TRBV9
abundance: NA

CDR3nt: TGTGCCAGCAGTCCCGACAGGGCTAGCACAGATACGCAGTATTTT
CDR3aa: CASSPDRASTDTQYF
d_gene: TRBD1
j_gene: TRBJ2-3
v_gene: TRBV28
abundance: many

CDR3nt: TGTGCCAGCAGTGAGGCCCTGGGGGAAGCCTATGGCTACACCTTC
CDR3aa: CASSEALGEAYGYTF
d_gene: NA
j_gene: TRBJ1-2
v_gene: TRBV2
abundance: NA

CDR3nt: TGTGCCAGCAGCTGGCGGGGGAACACTGAAGCTTTCTTT
CDR3aa: CASSWRGNTEAFF
d_gene: NA
j_gene: TRBJ1-1
v_gene: TRBV7-9
abundance: NA

CDR3nt: TGTGCCAGAAGCTTTGTTAGCGGGAGCGGCTACGAGCAGTACTTC
CDR3aa: CARSFVSGSGYEQYF
d_gene: TRBD2
j_gene: TRBJ2-7
v_gene: TRBV5-3
abundance: NA

CDR3nt: TGTGCCAGCAGCCCCCACAAAGGGGGTTCGGGCTACACCTTC
CDR3aa: CASSPHKGGSGYTF
d_gene: NA
j_gene: TRBJ1-2
v_gene: TRBV7-6
abundance: NA

CDR3nt: TGTGCCAGCAGCGCCCTTGGGTACGAGCAGTACTTC
CDR3aa: CASSALGYEQYF
d_gene: NA
j_gene: TRBJ2-7
v_gene: TRBV7-9
abundance: NA

CDR3nt: TGTGCCAGCAGCTTAAAGCCTCCGGACTGTTCCTACGAGCAGTACTTC
CDR3aa: CASSLKPPDCSYEQYF
d_gene: NA
j_gene: TRBJ2-7
v_gene: TRBV7-7
abundance: NA

CDR3nt: TGTGCCAGCAGATCCCTCAGTCGTCTAGGACAGGGCTCCTACGAGCAGTACTTC
CDR3aa: CASRSLSRLGQGSYEQYF
d_gene: TRBD1
j_gene: TRBJ2-7
v_gene: TRBV11-2
abundance: NA

CDR3nt: TGTGCCAGCAGCCCGAACAGGGGAGGAACCTACGAGCAGTACTTC
CDR3aa: CASSPNRGGTYEQYF
d_gene: NA
j_gene: TRBJ2-7
v_gene: TRBV7-2
abundance: NA

CDR3nt: TGTGCCAGCAGTGAAGCCGGACTAGGCCCCTACGAGCAGTACTTC
CDR3aa: CASSEAGLGPYEQYF
d_gene: TRBD2
j_gene: TRBJ2-7
v_gene: TRBV6-1
abundance: once

CDR3nt: TGTGCCACCGGGACTAGCGGTTACGAGCAGTACTTC
CDR3aa: CATGTSGYEQYF
d_gene: TRBD2
j_gene: TRBJ2-7
v_gene: TRBV10-3
abundance: NA

CDR3nt: TGTGCCAGCAGCTTGGATGGACAGGGAGGTCTTGGCTACACCTTC
CDR3aa: CASSLDGQGGLGYTF
d_gene: TRBD1
j_gene: TRBJ1-2
v_gene: TRBV5-5
abundance: once

CDR3nt: TGTGCCAGCAGCTTACCGGGACTAGCGGGAACCGGGGAGCTGTTTTTT
CDR3aa: CASSLPGLAGTGELFF
d_gene: TRBD2
j_gene: TRBJ2-2
v_gene: TRBV7-3
abundance: NA

CDR3nt: TGCGCCAGCAAGACTAGCGGAAACACCGGGGAGCTGTTTTTT
CDR3aa: CASKTSGNTGELFF
d_gene: TRBD2
j_gene: TRBJ2-2
v_gene: TRBV10-2
abundance: few